These 10 T cell receptor beta chains share one sample of origin, sequenced in a study of patients and donors after allogeneic stem cell transplantation. TCRdb re-called the RT-PCR reads with MiXCR, one entry per CDR3 protein. The sample includes roughly 230,000 distinct CDR3 sequences, 12% to 15% of them seen just once. The sample taken for sequencing was blood, either unsorted or a sorted T cell fraction (not recorded which). The receptors derive from a human donor who was either an allogeneic HSCT recipient or a stem cell or donor lymphocyte infusion donor (not recorded which). It is not recorded whose cells these are; they may come from a transplant donor.

This sequence joins TRBV2 and TRBJ1-1, with unresolved D. The length of the CDR3 is 14 residues. V lost 8 bases to trimming and J lost 0 bases, with 13 bases between them. In germline, CDR1 is SNHLY, CDR2 FYNNEI. The CDR3 sequence: CASLTEVLNTEAFF. CDR3 nucleotide sequence: TGTGCCAGCCTAACGGAGGTACTGAACACTGAAGCTTTCTTT.

This clonotype is deemed medium-sized (0.01 to 0.1%). The chain combines TRBV3-1 with TRBJ2-3; D is unresolved. The CDR3 totals 13 residues. From germline, CDR1 is LGHDT and CDR2 YNNKEL (reference sequence). Trimming removed 3 bases from V and 0 bases from J, with 4 bases in between. The CDR3 protein is CASSHLSTDTQYF. The CDR3 DNA sequence: TGTGCCAGCAGCCACCTTAGCACAGATACGCAGTATTTT.

This clonotype was observed many times. The rearrangement links TRBV15 to TRBJ2-1; D might be TRBD2 (5 bases). The length of the CDR3 is 15 residues. Looked up from germline, CDR1 is LNHNV and CDR2 is YYDKDF (reference sequence). The V and J ends lost 0 bases and 3 bases respectively, with 9 bases between them. The CDR3: CATSRDLGDYNEQFF. The CDR3 region has the DNA TGTGCCACCAGCAGAGATTTGGGAGACTACAATGAGCAGTTCTTC.

This clonotype has only a few counts. The genes are TRBV12-3 or TRBV12-4 and TRBJ1-3, with TRBD1 matching over 10 bases. The length of the CDR3 is 14 residues. With V trimmed by 7 bases and J by 4 bases, 4 bases remained unmatched. The CDR3 sequence: CASTQTGGGNTIYF. The CDR3 DNA sequence: TGTGCCAGCACCCAGACAGGGGGCGGAAACACCATATATTTT.

This clonotype was recorded a few times. The chain employs TRBV24-1 and TRBJ2-2; 9 bases line up with TRBD1. This CDR3 has 16 residues. CDR1 is KGHDR, CDR2 SFDVKD, per germline. Trimming cost V 3 bases and J 2 bases; bases outside gene matches: 3. CDR3 in amino acids: CATSDTDRGNTGELFF. The CDR3 DNA sequence: TGTGCCACCAGTGATACGGACAGGGGAAACACCGGGGAGCTGTTTTTT.

The V gene is TRBV24-1, the J gene TRBJ2-6, with a possible D match to TRBD2 (6 bases). Germline V gene data show CDR1 as KGHDR and CDR2 as SFDVKD. CDR3 length equals 16 residues. V gave up 6 bases and J gave up 2 bases, with 13 bases separating them. CDR3 in DNA: TGTGCCACCAGTCCCGTGGGCGGGACTGGGGCCAACGTCCTGACTTTC. It encodes CATSPVGGTGANVLTF.

The chain employs TRBV10-2 and TRBJ2-7; D is possibly TRBD2 (6 bases). This CDR3 comprises 14 residues. CDR1 and CDR2 (germline): WSHSY, SAAADI. The germline V and J ends were trimmed by 0 bases and 1 base, with 7 bases remaining between them. The CDR3 DNA follows: TGCGCCAGCAGTGAGTCTAGCGGTTCCTACGAGCAGTACTTC. Translated: CASSESSGSYEQYF.

The chain employs TRBV4-1 and TRBJ2-2; TRBD2 matches at 10 bases. The V and J ends lost 4 bases and 7 bases, in that order; junction bases with no gene match: 12. The CDR3 loop spans 17 amino acids. The V gene's germline CDR1 is MGHRA and CDR2 YSYEKL. CDR3 protein: CASSPPPSGRAGGELFF. The CDR3 nucleotides are TGCGCCAGCAGCCCCCCTCCAAGCGGGAGGGCCGGCGGGGAGCTGTTTTTT.

This clonotype has more than one count but fewer than ten. The V and J genes are TRBV7-2 and TRBJ2-7, with TRBD2 matching 12 bases. The CDR3 runs to 15 residues. Trimming removed 4 bases from V and 4 bases from J; junction bases left unmatched: 5. Looked up from germline, CDR1 is SGHTA and CDR2 is FQGNSA. Here the CDR3 DNA reads TGTGCCAGCAGCTCGACTAGCGGGAGCGGGTACGAGCAGTACTTC. Translation gives CASSSTSGSGYEQYF.

This clonotype was seen a handful of times. The chain joins TRBV19 to TRBJ2-2; D gene ambiguous. Germline CDR1 reads LNHDA; CDR2 reads SQIVND (reference sequence). The CDR3 is 15 residues long. V lost 5 bases to trimming and J lost 1 base, with 11 bases between them. In DNA, the CDR3 is TGTGCCAGTAGTCCCTCGGCCGGGAACACCGGGGAGCTGTTTTTT. Protein product: CASSPSAGNTGELFF.